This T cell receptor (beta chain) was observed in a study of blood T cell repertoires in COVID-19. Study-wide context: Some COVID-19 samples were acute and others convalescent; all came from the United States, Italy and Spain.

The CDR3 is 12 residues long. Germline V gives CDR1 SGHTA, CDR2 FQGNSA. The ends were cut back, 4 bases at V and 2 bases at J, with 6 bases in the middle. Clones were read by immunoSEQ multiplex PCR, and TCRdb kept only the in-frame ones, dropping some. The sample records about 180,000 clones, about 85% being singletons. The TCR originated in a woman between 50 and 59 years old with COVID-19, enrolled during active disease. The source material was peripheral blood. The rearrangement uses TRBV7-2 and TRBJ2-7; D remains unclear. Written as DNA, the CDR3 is TGTGCCAGCAGCTACTCCACCTACGAGCAGTACTTC. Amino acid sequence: CASSYSTYEQYF.